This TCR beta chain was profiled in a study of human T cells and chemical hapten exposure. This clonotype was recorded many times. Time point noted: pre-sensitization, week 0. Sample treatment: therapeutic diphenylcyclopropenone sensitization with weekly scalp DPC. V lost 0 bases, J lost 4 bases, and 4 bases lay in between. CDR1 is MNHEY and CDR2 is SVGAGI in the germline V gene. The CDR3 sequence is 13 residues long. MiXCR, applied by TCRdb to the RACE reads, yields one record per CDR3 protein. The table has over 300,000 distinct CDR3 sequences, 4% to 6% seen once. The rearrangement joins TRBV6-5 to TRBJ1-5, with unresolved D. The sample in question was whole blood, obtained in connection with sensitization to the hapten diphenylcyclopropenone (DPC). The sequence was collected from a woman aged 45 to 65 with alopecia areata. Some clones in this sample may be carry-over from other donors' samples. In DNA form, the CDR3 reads TGTGCCAGCAGTTACTCGGCGAATCAGCCCCAGCATTTT. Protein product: CASSYSANQPQHF.